Shown below are 11 T cell receptor beta chains from a single sample sequenced in a study of blood T cells in healthy people across ages. For the second PCR, which ran for about 6 to 11 cycles, a sample-barcoded 5' primer and a J-beta primer mix were used. From the 5' RACE reads, TCRdb called clonotypes with MiXCR, one entry per CDR3 protein. The sample has some 750,000 distinct CDR3 sequences, approximately 22% seen once. The sample was blood. These receptors all come from a man aged 65 to 85 in good health.

The V call is TRBV7-9, the J call TRBJ1-1; a possible D gene is TRBD1 (5 bases). Germline V gives CDR1 SEHNR, CDR2 FQNEAQ (reference sequence). Trimming left V 5 bases short and J 1 base short, with 14 bases between. The CDR3 loop spans 15 amino acids. The CDR3 region is CASSPSGGKNTEAFF. As DNA, the CDR3 is TGTGCCAGCAGCCCGAGTGGGGGGAAGAACACTGAAGCTTTCTTT.

The chain joins TRBV6-5 to TRBJ2-7, with D perhaps TRBD2 (6 bases). The V gene lost 6 bases and the J gene lost 2 bases, with 17 bases spanning the gap. The CDR3 contains 15 residues. Germline V lookup: CDR1 MNHEY, CDR2 SVGAGI. The CDR3 sequence: CASSLLPGETYEQYF. The CDR3, as DNA: TGTGCCAGCAGCCTGCTTCCGGGAGAGACCTACGAGCAGTACTTC.

This clonotype has just a few counts. The V call is TRBV3-1, the J call TRBJ2-5; a possible D gene is TRBD2 (5 bases). The J call may be incorrect, as the DNA end agrees better with TRBJ2-1. Germline loops: CDR1 LGHDT, CDR2 YNNKEL (reference sequence). This CDR3 is built from 12 residues. The CDR3 coding sequence is TGTGCCAGCAGCTCGGACTCAACTCCGCAGTTCTTC. This translates into CASSSDSTPQFF.

The gene calls are TRBV29-1 and TRBJ2-7; D may be TRBD1 (6 bases). V lost 1 base and J lost 2, with 9 bases in between. The CDR3 sequence is 13 residues long. Germline V gene data show CDR1 as SQVTM and CDR2 as ANQGSEA. CDR3 sequence reads: CSVEGQGPYEQYF. As DNA, the CDR3 is TGCAGCGTTGAAGGTCAGGGGCCCTACGAGCAGTACTTC.

This clonotype has a count of ten or more. This chain connects TRBV28 to TRBJ1-2, with D unresolved. This CDR3 has 15 amino acids. CDR1 is MDHEN, CDR2 SYDVKM, per germline. Trimming removed 6 bases at V and 0 bases at J, with 14 bases between. The CDR3 loop reads CASRERVSPNYGYTF. In nucleotides, the CDR3 is TGTGCCAGCAGGGAAAGGGTCTCCCCTAACTATGGCTACACCTTC.

The CDR3 coding sequence is TGTGCCAGCAGTTTAGGTGGTAGAGGGAGGAGAGATACGCAGTATTTT. Its protein product is CASSLGGRGRRDTQYF. This chain connects TRBV12-3 or TRBV12-4 to TRBJ2-3, with TRBD2 as a possible D gene (6 bases). V shed 1 base and J shed 5 bases, with 16 bases lying between them. The CDR3 length is 16 residues.

This clonotype was seen at least ten times. The CDR3 loop is CASSQDTGTYGYTF. In nucleotides, the CDR3 is TGCGCCAGCAGCCAAGATACGGGGACCTATGGCTACACCTTC. V gene TRBV4-1 combines with J gene TRBJ1-2; TRBD1 might be the D (5 bases). Deletions cut 0 bases from V and 4 bases from J, with 9 bases between. The CDR3 length is 14 residues. The germline V gene encodes CDR1 MGHRA and CDR2 YSYEKL.

Only a few counts were recorded for this clonotype. This chain joins TRBV11-2 and TRBJ1-1, with TRBD1 as a possible D gene (5 bases). V was pared by 0 bases and J by 10 bases, with 21 bases between. The CDR3 is 16 residues long. CDR1 is SGHAT and CDR2 is FQNNGV in the germline V gene. The CDR3 protein is CASSLDSWDGGSAAFF. The CDR3, as DNA: TGTGCCAGCAGCTTAGATTCTTGGGACGGAGGAAGTGCAGCTTTCTTT. Variable domain in full (rest from reference TRBV11-2 and TRBJ1-1): EAGVAQSPRYKIIEKRQSVAFWCNPISGHATLYWYQQILGQGPKLLIQFQNNGVVDDSQLPKDRFSAERLKGVDSTLKIQPAKLEDSAVYLCASSLDSWDGGSAAFFGQGTRLTVV.

The gene calls are TRBV5-1 and TRBJ2-5; 8 bases fit TRBD2. The end of the DNA fits TRBJ2-1 better, so the J call may be wrong. The CDR3 length is 15 residues. Germline V CDR1 and CDR2: SGHRS, YFSETQ. Here the CDR3 DNA reads TGCGCCAGCAGCGCCGGGGGACTAGGAGGTAATGAGCAGTTCTTC. Its translation is CASSAGGLGGNEQFF.

The V and J genes are TRBV20-1 and TRBJ1-5; no reliable D call. This CDR3 spans 16 amino acids. Deletions cut 1 base from V and 0 bases from J, with 13 bases between. CDR1 and CDR2 (germline): DFQATT, SNEGSKA (reference sequence). The CDR3 sequence: CSARGPGLYSNQPQHF. CDR3 coding DNA: TGCAGTGCTAGAGGACCGGGATTATATAGCAATCAGCCCCAGCATTTT.

Points on this clonotype: One end of the junction fails to match germline, which may point to a read error. V gene TRBV7-2 combines with J gene TRBJ2-1; TRBD2 agrees at 14 bases. CDR1 is SGHTA and CDR2 is FQGNSA in the germline V gene. The CDR3 runs 15 residues. The CDR3 region is CASGLGTSGSHEQFF. The CDR3 region has the DNA TGTGCCAGCGGCTTAGGGACTAGCGGGAGTCATGAGCAGTTCTTC.